One TCR beta chain is described in this entry. No antigen is known for it. This specimen comes from a study of T-cell reconstitution after alpha-beta-depleted transplantation in children. The CDR3 loop spans 15 amino acids. Deletions cut 3 bases from V and 0 bases from J, with 15 bases between. In germline, CDR1 is DFQATT, CDR2 SNEGSKA (reference sequence). General study findings and limits: After one year, T-cell counts and TCRbeta diversity mostly came from new T cells.

TCRbeta library preparation incorporated unique molecular identifiers. TCRdb reprocessed the PCR reads via MiXCR and lists one record per CDR3 protein. The sample has some 440,000 distinct CDR3 sequences; 15% to 20% are singletons. This chain connects TRBV20-1 to TRBJ2-7; D uncertain. This clonotype originated in a boy under three years old who had a stem cell transplant for Wiskott-Aldrich syndrome, so the T cells may come from the graft donor. The material sequenced was PBMCs, mostly from graft donor cells, taken 360 days after TCRalphabeta/CD19-depleted stem cell transplant. In nucleotides, the CDR3 is TGCAGTGCTAGCCCCCTCGGACGGTCCTCCTACGAGCAGTACTTC. It specifies CSASPLGRSSYEQYF.